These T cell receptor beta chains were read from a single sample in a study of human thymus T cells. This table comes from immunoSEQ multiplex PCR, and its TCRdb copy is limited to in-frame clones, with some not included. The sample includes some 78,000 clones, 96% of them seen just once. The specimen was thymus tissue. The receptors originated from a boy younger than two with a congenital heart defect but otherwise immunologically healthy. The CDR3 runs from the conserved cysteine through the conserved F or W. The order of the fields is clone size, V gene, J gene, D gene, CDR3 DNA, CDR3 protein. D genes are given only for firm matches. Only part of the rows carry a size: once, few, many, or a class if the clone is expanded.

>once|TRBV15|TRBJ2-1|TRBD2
TGTGCCACCAGGCCGGGGGGGGATATGTACAATGAGCAGTTCTTC
CATRPGGDMYNEQFF
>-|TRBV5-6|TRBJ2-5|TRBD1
TGTGCCAGCAGCCGTAAGACAGGGGGAGGGTCAGAGACCCAGTACTTC
CASSRKTGGGSETQYF
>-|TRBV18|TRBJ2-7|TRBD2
TGTGCCAGCTCAAGTAGCGGGAGCCTTGCCTACGAGCAGTACTTC
CASSSSGSLAYEQYF
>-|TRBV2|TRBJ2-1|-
TGTGCCAGCAATAACAGGGTTTGGAATGAGCAGTTCTTC
CASNNRVWNEQFF
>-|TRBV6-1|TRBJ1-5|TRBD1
TGTGCCAGCAGTGGCCCAGGGGGTGGGGCGAATCAGCCCCAGCATTTT
CASSGPGGGANQPQHF
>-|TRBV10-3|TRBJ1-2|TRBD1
TGTGCCATCAGTGACGACAGGGGAAGGCTTAACTATGGCTACACCTTC
CAISDDRGRLNYGYTF
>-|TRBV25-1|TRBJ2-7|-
TGTGCCAGCAGTGTGAAGGCAGGGTCCAACGAGCAGTACTTC
CASSVKAGSNEQYF
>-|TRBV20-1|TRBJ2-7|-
TGCAGTGCGGGGCACGAGCAGTACTTC
CSAGHEQYF
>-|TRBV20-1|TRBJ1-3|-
TGCAGTGCTAGTCCAGGAAACACCATATATTTT
CSASPGNTIYF
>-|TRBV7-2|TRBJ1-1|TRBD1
TGTGCCAGCAGCTTAGCGGACAGGGGGACTGAAGCTTTCTTT
CASSLADRGTEAFF
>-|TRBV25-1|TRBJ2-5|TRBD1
TGTGCCAGCAGTGGGTCGACAGGGTCAAGGGCAGAGACCCAGTACTTC
CASSGSTGSRAETQYF
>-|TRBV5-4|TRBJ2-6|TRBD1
TGTGCCAGCAACGTAATACCGGGACAGGTGCCCTGTGGGGCCAACGTCCTGACTTTC
CASNVIPGQVPCGANVLTF
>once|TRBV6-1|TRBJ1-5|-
TGTGCCAGCAGTGAAAAGGGGCAGGTTGATAGCAATCAGCCCCAGCATTTT
CASSEKGQVDSNQPQHF
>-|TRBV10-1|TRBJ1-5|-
TGCGCCAGCAGTGAGTCGAGGGATAGGTTACATAGCAATCAGCCCCAGCATTTT
CASSESRDRLHSNQPQHF
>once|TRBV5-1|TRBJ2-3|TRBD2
TGCGCCAGCAGCTTGGGCGTTTTAACTAGCGGGAGTATGGTAGATACGCAGTATTTT
CASSLGVLTSGSMVDTQYF
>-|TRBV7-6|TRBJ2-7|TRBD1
TGTGCCAGCAGCCCGCTCTCAAAGAAGGGGACAGGTCGGGGTGGGGCCACCTACGAGCAGTACTTC
CASSPLSKKGTGRGGATYEQYF
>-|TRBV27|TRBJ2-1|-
TGTGCCAGCAGGTCCGGGACAACGAAAACCAAACTTATCTACAATGAGCAGTTCTTC
CASRSGTTKTKLIYNEQFF
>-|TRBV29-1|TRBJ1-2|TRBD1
TGCAGCGTTGAAGGCTCTACAGGGGAGAACTATGGCTACACCTTC
CSVEGSTGENYGYTF
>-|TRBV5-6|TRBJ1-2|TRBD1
TGTGCCAGCAGCTTGGGGGACAGGGGGCGCAGGTATGGCTACACCTTC
CASSLGDRGRRYGYTF
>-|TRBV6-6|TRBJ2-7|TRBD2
TGTGCCAGCAGTTACGTGGGGGGGGTTTGGTACGAGCAGTACTTC
CASSYVGGVWYEQYF
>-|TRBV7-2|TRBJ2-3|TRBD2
TGTGCCAGCAGCTCGCCAAGACTAGCCGGTTTAGCAACAGATACGCAGTATTTT
CASSSPRLAGLATDTQYF
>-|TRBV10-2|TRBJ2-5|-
TGCGCCAGCAGCTCAGCTACAGCCCAGTACTTC
CASSSATAQYF
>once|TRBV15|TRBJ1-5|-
TGTGCCACCAGCAGAGATAATGACGGTAATCAGCCCCAGCATTTT
CATSRDNDGNQPQHF
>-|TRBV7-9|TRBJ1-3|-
TGTGCCAGCAGCTTAAAAGGAACGGAGGGCACCATATATTTT
CASSLKGTEGTIYF
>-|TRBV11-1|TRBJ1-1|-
TGTGCCAGCAGCTTAGGTATCCGGGCCAAACGGAAGGGTGAAGCTTTCTTT
CASSLGIRAKRKGEAFF
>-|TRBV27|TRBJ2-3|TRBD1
TGTGCCAGCAGTTTCCGACAGGGCGTCCCCGCTGGGACAGATACGCAGTATTTT
CASSFRQGVPAGTDTQYF
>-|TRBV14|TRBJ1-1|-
TGTGCCAGCAGCCAAGTGCAAACTGAAGCTTTCTTT
CASSQVQTEAFF
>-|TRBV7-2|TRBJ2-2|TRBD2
TGTGCCAGCAGCTTAGGACTAGCTGGGACCGGGGAGCTGTTTTTT
CASSLGLAGTGELFF
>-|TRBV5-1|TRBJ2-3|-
TGCGCCAGCAGCTTGGTCCTTCTAGCGACTAGCACAGATACGCAGTATTTT
CASSLVLLATSTDTQYF
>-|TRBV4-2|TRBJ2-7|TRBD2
TGTGCCAGCAGCCAAGATAAGGGACTAGCGGCCCGTCTAAACTTC
CASSQDKGLAARLNF
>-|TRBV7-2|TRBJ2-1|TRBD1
TGTGCCAGCAGCTTGGGAGCCAGGGGGCCGAATGAGCAGTTCTTC
CASSLGARGPNEQFF
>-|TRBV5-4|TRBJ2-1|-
TGTGCCAGCAGCGATCTACTCGGAACAGGGAACAATGAGCAGTTCTTC
CASSDLLGTGNNEQFF
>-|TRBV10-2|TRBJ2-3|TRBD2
TGCGCCAGCAGTCCTGCGTCTAGGACTAGCGTTCGTGGCACAGATACGCAGTATTTT
CASSPASRTSVRGTDTQYF
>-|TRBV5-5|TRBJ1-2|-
TGTGCCAGCAGCCCCAGGGGTGGAAGAAACTATGGCTACACCTTC
CASSPRGGRNYGYTF
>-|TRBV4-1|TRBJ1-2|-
TGCGCCAGCAGCCAAGATCTCAGTCGCGGCTACACCTTC
CASSQDLSRGYTF
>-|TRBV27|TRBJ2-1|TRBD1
TGTGCCAGCAGACTTCAACTCCATAGGGAGGACAGGGAATACAATGAGCAGTTCTTC
CASRLQLHREDREYNEQFF
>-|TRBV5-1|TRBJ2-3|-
TGCGCCAGCAGCTTAGGCCCTATCGGGGTTCCCACCGATACGCAGTATTTT
CASSLGPIGVPTDTQYF
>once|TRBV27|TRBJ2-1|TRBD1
TGTGCCAGCAGTTTATGGCGGGACAGGGACCATGAGCAGTTCTTC
CASSLWRDRDHEQFF
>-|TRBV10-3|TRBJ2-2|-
TGTGCCATCAGTGAGCCTACAGTGACCGGAGAGCTGTTTTTT
CAISEPTVTGELFF